The clone carrying this T cell receptor (beta chain) was counted a single time. CDR1 MDHEN and CDR2 SYDVKM come from the germline V gene. The CDR3 has 13 amino acids. V was shortened by 6 bases and J by 6 bases, with 13 bases between the two germline ends. Sequenced by immunoSEQ multiplex PCR; TCRdb stores in-frame clones only, minus some. The table lists more than 120,000 clones, around 84% of them singletons. The sample is drawn from a study of blood T cell repertoires in COVID-19. The sequenced sample was peripheral blood. This TCR derives from a human donor in a cohort sampled during active COVID-19. The chain employs TRBV28 and TRBJ2-3; weak D call: TRBD1 (6 bases). The CDR3 protein is CASSPPRGDTQYF. CDR3 bases: TGTGCCAGCAGCCCCCCAAGGGGGGATACGCAGTATTTT.